The 11 T cell receptor beta chains presented below share a single source sample, sequenced in a study of regulatory T cells in long-lasting Graves disease. As for time point: newly diagnosed GD, antithyroid drugs for less than 3 months. Researchers made the TCR library from RNA that was extracted from PBMCs. Construction of TCR beta libraries relied on iRepertoire HTBI primers and on Arm-PCR targeting CDR3 regions. TCRdb re-analysed the multiplex PCR reads in MiXCR, keeping a single row per CDR3 protein. Of roughly 400,000 distinct CDR3 sequences listed, around 17% are singletons. In addition, the sample was reused for a study of T cells in Graves' hyperthyroidism and ophthalmopathy.

This sample comprised peripheral blood mononuclear cells (PBMCs), obtained at new diagnosis, from a patient treated with antithyroid drugs. The source of these receptors is a woman aged 18-29 years with Graves disease.

In this sample, this clonotype turned up many times. The V and J genes are TRBV2 and TRBJ2-5, with D unclear. The V and J ends lost 0 bases and 10 bases respectively, with 12 bases between them. Germline lookup yields CDR1 SNHLY and CDR2 FYNNEI. The CDR3 consists of 13 residues. In DNA form, the CDR3 reads TGTGCCAGCAGTGAAGCTGGGCCTCCAGGCCAGTACTTC. Encoded protein: CASSEAGPPGQYF.

The table lists this clonotype with a few counts. The genes are TRBV20-1 and TRBJ2-3; TRBD1 or TRBD2 may be the D gene (6 bases each). Germline CDR1 reads DFQATT; CDR2 reads SNEGSKA (reference sequence). Trimming stripped 8 bases from V and 2 bases from J, with 17 bases between. This CDR3 contains 14 residues. The chain's CDR3 is CSSMGGPNTDTQYF. The CDR3 DNA is TGCAGTTCTATGGGGGGCCCAAACACAGATACGCAGTATTTT.

This clonotype occurred a few times. The genes are TRBV7-2 and TRBJ1-1; weak D call: TRBD1 (5 bases). Trimming left V 0 bases short and J 0 bases short, with 17 bases between. The V gene's germline CDR1 is SGHTA and CDR2 FQGNSA. The CDR3 length is 18 residues. The CDR3 reads CASSLAGRQLFLNTEAFF. The DNA of the CDR3 is TGTGCCAGCAGCTTAGCGGGTAGACAGCTATTCTTGAACACTGAAGCTTTCTTT.

In this sample, this clonotype turned up a few times. J is TRBJ2-1 and V is TRBV5-1; D is unresolved. This CDR3 spans 12 amino acids. V was pared by 1 base and J by 10 bases, with 9 bases between. CDR1 SGHRS and CDR2 YFSETQ come from the germline V gene. The CDR3 DNA reads TGCGCCAGCAGCTTGAGGGTGGAAGAGCAGTTCTTC. Residues: CASSLRVEEQFF.

This clonotype turned up a few times. The V and J genes are TRBV27 and TRBJ2-7, with 11 bases identical to TRBD2. The CDR3 consists of 15 residues. Germline assignment: CDR1 MNHEY and CDR2 SMNVEV (reference sequence). Germline trimming cut 1 base from V and 4 bases from J; bases unmatched to any gene: 3. The CDR3 DNA sequence: TGTGCCAGCAGTTTATTAGCTAGCGGGAGGTACGAGCAGTACTTC. Translated: CASSLLASGRYEQYF.

This clonotype came up a few times. The chain combines TRBV27 with TRBJ2-3; 9 positions match TRBD2. This CDR3 region has 17 residues. Germline V gene data show CDR1 as MNHEY and CDR2 as SMNVEV (reference sequence). With V trimmed by 5 bases and J by 3 bases, 12 bases remained unmatched. Here the CDR3 reads CASSPRISGSWTDTQYF. The CDR3, as DNA: TGTGCCAGCAGTCCGAGAATTAGCGGGAGTTGGACAGATACGCAGTATTTT.

This clonotype was detected only a few times. The junction departs from germline at one end; a sequencing error may be responsible. CDR3 sequence reads: CTISEFVSGTTGELFF. The CDR3 DNA follows: TGTACCATCAGTGAGTTTGTTAGCGGGACCACCGGGGAGCTGTTTTTT. The chain links TRBV10-3 to TRBJ2-2; the match to TRBD2 covers 8 bases. Germline CDR1 reads ENHRY; CDR2 reads SYGVKD. The CDR3 is 16 amino acids.

This clonotype was recorded many times. This rearrangement joins TRBV29-1 to TRBJ1-1; D is undetermined. The CDR3 extends over 12 amino acids. Germline V lookup: CDR1 SQVTM, CDR2 ANQGSEA. The V end lost 7 bases, the J end lost 1 base, and 10 bases lay between the germline ends. CDR3 nucleotides: TGCAGCGCCTCACATCCGAACACTGAAGCTTTCTTT. The encoded protein is CSASHPNTEAFF.

This clonotype was detected ten times or more. This chain links TRBV30 with TRBJ2-1, with 9 bases identical to TRBD2. The CDR3 has 13 residues. J lost 8 bases, V lost 8 bases, and 10 bases had no gene match. Germline lookup yields CDR1 GTSNPN and CDR2 SVGIG (reference sequence). The CDR3 sequence is CAGASGITHEQFF. CDR3 coding DNA: TGTGCCGGCGCTAGCGGGATTACGCATGAGCAGTTCTTC.

This clonotype appeared many times. This chain uses TRBV4-3 with TRBJ2-4; tentative D call: TRBD2 (5 bases). Germline lookup yields CDR1 LGHNA and CDR2 YSLEER. Trimming removed 0 bases from V and 7 bases from J, with 10 bases in between. The CDR3 runs to 14 residues. The CDR3 region has the DNA TGCGCCAGCAGCCAAGATATTGCGGGTAACATTCAGTACTTC. It codes for CASSQDIAGNIQYF.

In this sample, this clonotype turned up many times. The CDR3 region has the DNA TGTGCCAGCAGCCACGGAAGGACTGAAGCTTTCTTT. Encoded protein: CASSHGRTEAFF. The chain links TRBV5-6 to TRBJ1-1; D not resolved. The germline V gene has CDR1 SGHDT and CDR2 YYEEEE. The CDR3 is made up of 12 amino acids. V lost 4 bases, J lost 5 bases, and 9 bases lay in between.